The sample holds many counts of the clone carrying this T cell receptor beta chain. Its antigen is unknown. Using RNA transcripts, the TCR beta CDR3 regions were amplified. HTBI primers served in a first-round RT-PCR, which a second-round multiplex PCR followed. TCRdb processed the multiplex PCR reads anew with MiXCR; each CDR3 protein has one entry. Of hundreds of thousands of distinct CDR3 sequences listed, about 24% are singletons. These data are taken from a study of Graves' ophthalmopathy and Graves' hyperthyroidism. Study-level points and caveats: Built on 13 signatures, a model told ophthalmopathy apart from stable hyperthyroidism with about 88% sensitivity and less than 82% specificity. Ophthalmopathy progression predictions by the model showed nearly 75% specificity and about 70% sensitivity.

Establishment of the diagnosis relied upon clinical symptoms, serum thyroxine, TRAb, thyroid ultrasound and orbital computed tomography. The sequence was obtained from a woman under 30 with stable Graves' hyperthyroidism. Some clones in this sample may be carry-over from other donors' samples. The specimen was peripheral blood.

The CDR3 loop reads CASSVGWGNQPQHF. DNA of the CDR3: TGTGCCAGCAGTGTGGGGTGGGGAAATCAGCCCCAGCATTTT. V gene TRBV2 combines with J gene TRBJ1-5; D is ambiguous. V was trimmed by 4 bases and J by 4 bases, leaving 11 bases between them. CDR1 is SNHLY, CDR2 FYNNEI, per germline. The CDR3 totals 14 residues.